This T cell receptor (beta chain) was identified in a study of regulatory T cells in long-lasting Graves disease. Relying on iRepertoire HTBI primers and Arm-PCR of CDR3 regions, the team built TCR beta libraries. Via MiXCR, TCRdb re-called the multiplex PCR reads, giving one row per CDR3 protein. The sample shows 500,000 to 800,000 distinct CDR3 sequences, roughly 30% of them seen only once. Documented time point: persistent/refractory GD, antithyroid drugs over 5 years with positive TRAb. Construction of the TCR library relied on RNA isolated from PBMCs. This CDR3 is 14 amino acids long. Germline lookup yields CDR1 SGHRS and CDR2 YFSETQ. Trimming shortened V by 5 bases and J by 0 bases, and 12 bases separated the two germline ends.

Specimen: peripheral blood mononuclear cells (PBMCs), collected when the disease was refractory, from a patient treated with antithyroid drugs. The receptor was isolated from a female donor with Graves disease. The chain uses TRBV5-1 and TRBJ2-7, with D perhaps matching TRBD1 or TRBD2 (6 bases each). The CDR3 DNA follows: TGCGCCAGCAGTTGGGGGGCTAGCTCCTACGAGCAGTACTTC. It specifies CASSWGASSYEQYF.